This T cell receptor beta chain derives from a study of identical twins. Using its own MiXCR run on the 5' RACE reads, TCRdb lists one record per CDR3 protein. The sample carries 250,000 to 300,000 distinct CDR3 sequences, around 8.8% recorded once. There are 13 residues in the CDR3. Losses at the gene ends were 4 bases for V and 6 bases for J; bases not matched to a gene: 4. Germline loops: CDR1 MGHRA, CDR2 YSYEKL. This clonotype was counted ten times or more. The data also belong to a second study, concerning yellow fever vaccine responses in identical twins.

V gene TRBV4-1 combines with J gene TRBJ2-3, with TRBD2 identical over 7 bases. The origin of this receptor is a woman aged 18-29 years in good health. The sample taken for sequencing was CD8+ T cells sorted from blood. The CDR3 coding sequence is TGCGCCAGCAGCCTGGGCGGGAGCGATACGCAGTATTTT. It translates to CASSLGGSDTQYF.